This TCR beta chain was sequenced in a study of identical twins. The CDR3 extends over 16 amino acids. V lost 7 bases to trimming and J lost 4 bases; unmatched junction nucleotides: 14. Germline CDR1 MNHNY, CDR2 SVGAGI (reference sequence). With template switching, a universal primer site was added, and the cDNA carried unique molecular identifiers. TCRdb analysed the 5' RACE reads with MiXCR anew, one entry per CDR3 protein. The table lists a few hundred thousand distinct CDR3 sequences, around 9% of them singletons. Study-wide results and limits: Fewer insertions were carried by abundant cord blood beta clonotypes, but none was seen in memory repertoires. Invariant populations such as MAIT and iNKT cells could partly muddle zero-insertion analyses. The study based its conclusions on cross-sectional statistical analysis and did not follow the same donors.

A remark on this clonotype: The antigen is unknown. The conserved final phenylalanine or tryptophan is absent from the CDR3, which likely points to a read error.

The sequence was collected from a woman aged 45-60 years in good health. What was sequenced was naive T cells sorted from blood. The rearrangement links TRBV6-6 to TRBJ2-3, with TRBD2 matching 7 bases. The CDR3 region has the DNA TGTGCCAGCACCGGACCGGGGGGTCCTTTCCCAGATACGCAGTATTAT. This translates into CASTGPGGPFPDTQYY.